This T cell receptor (beta chain) was profiled in a study of blood T cell repertoires in COVID-19. The germline gives CDR1 MNHEY, CDR2 SVGAGI. V lost 8 bases and J 3 bases, leaving 14 bases between the germline ends. There are 13 residues in the CDR3. TCRdb's table, derived via immunoSEQ multiplex PCR, lists solely in-frame clones and lacks some. The sample lists approximately 340,000 clones, around 83% occurring once. The TCR originated in a man in his thirties or forties with active or convalescent COVID-19. This chain links TRBV6-5 with TRBJ2-7; no clear D gene. The sample was peripheral blood. CDR3 DNA: TGTGCCAGCGGCGGAACTGGCCTCTACGAGCAGTACTTC. It translates to CASGGTGLYEQYF.